This T cell receptor (beta chain) stems from a study of blood T cell repertoires in COVID-19. CDR3 length: 16 residues. In germline, CDR1 is KGHDR, CDR2 SFDVKD. The V and J ends lost 3 bases and 2 bases, in that order; junction bases with no gene match: 7. Sequenced by immunoSEQ multiplex PCR; TCRdb stores in-frame clones only, minus some. The sample has some 250,000 clones, approximately 91% seen once. The V and J genes are TRBV24-1 and TRBJ2-5; 8 bases map to TRBD2. Sample: PBMCs or T cells enriched from blood (not recorded which). The origin of this receptor is a human donor in a cohort exposed to, infected with or recovered from COVID-19 (not recorded which). The donor label of this sample is uncertain. DNA for the CDR3: TGTGCCACCAGTGATCCCGGGACTAGTGGGCAAGAGACCCAGTACTTC. Translated: CATSDPGTSGQETQYF.